This TCR beta chain was captured in a study of CD8+CD57+ T cells in acquired aplastic anemia. CD8+CD57+ cell expansion had been shown by flow cytometry in patients chosen for sequencing. All patients had severe acquired aplastic anemia. Sampling of blood occurred while the patients had still received no therapy. This clonotype appeared many times. Genomic DNA, the template, was used for profiling of the TCR beta VDJ and CDR3. TCRdb re-analysed the reads in MiXCR, keeping a single row per CDR3 protein. Of 120,000 or so distinct CDR3 sequences in the sample, about 60% were seen once. This TCR came from a human donor with aplastic anemia. The sequenced material came from sorted CD4+, CD8+, or CD8+CD57+ T cells (not recorded which) from PBMCs.

CDR3 bases: TGTGCCAGCAGCATCAGACTAGCGGGAGACGGTGAGCAGTTCTTC. This codes for CASSIRLAGDGEQFF. The V gene is TRBV13, the J gene TRBJ2-1; 12 positions match TRBD2. Looked up from germline, CDR1 is PRHDT and CDR2 is FYEKMQ (reference sequence). This CDR3 has 15 residues. The ends lost 5 bases at V and 9 bases at J; junction bases unmatched: 8.